This record looks at one T cell receptor beta chain sequence and its context. Its antigen is unidentified. This record belongs to a study of cytomegalovirus exposure and HLA in healthy donors. Whole-study results and caveats: The Asian-associated ancestry cluster reportedly had fewer N-insertions than the approximately 700-donor mean in a later analysis. Presence/absence analyses assumed roughly uniform sequencing depth across donors. A later analysis, which compared TCR beta chains of equal frequency, found the HLA-associated ones more clonally expanded.

The V and J ends lost 4 bases and 1 base respectively, with 10 bases between them. The germline CDR1 and CDR2 sequences are PRHDT and FYEKMQ (reference sequence). The CDR3 loop spans 14 amino acids. The study ran its PCR with 60 Vbeta and 13 Jbeta primers. TCRdb's copy holds only in-frame clones and misses some; the assay was immunoSEQ multiplex PCR. The sample shows 150,000 or so clones, about 80% of them seen only once. Regarding donors, all were healthy bone marrow donors. Material: PBMCs. This TCR came from a middle-aged woman in good health and CMV-seronegative. The chain combines TRBV13 with TRBJ1-1; D not certain. The CDR3 DNA sequence: TGTGCCAGCAGCTCCCTCGCCAGGAACACTGAAGCTTTCTTT. Amino acid sequence: CASSSLARNTEAFF.